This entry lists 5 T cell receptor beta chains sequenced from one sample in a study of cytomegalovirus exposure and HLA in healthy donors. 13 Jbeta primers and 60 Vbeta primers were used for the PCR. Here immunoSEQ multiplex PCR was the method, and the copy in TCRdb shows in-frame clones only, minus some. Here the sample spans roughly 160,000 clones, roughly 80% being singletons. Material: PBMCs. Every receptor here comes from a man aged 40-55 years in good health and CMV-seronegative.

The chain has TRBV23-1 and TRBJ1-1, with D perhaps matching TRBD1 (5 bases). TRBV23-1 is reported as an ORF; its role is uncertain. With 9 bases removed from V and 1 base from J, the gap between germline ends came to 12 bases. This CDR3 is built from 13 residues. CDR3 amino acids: CASHRDRNTEAFF. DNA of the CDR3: TGCGCCAGTCATAGAGACAGGAACACTGAAGCTTTCTTT.

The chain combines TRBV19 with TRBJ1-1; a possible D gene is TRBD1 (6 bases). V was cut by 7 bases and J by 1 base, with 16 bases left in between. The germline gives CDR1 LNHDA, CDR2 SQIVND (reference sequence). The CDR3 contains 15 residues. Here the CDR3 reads CASTLLGGANTEAFF. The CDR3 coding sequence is TGTGCCAGTACACTGCTAGGGGGGGCGAACACTGAAGCTTTCTTT.

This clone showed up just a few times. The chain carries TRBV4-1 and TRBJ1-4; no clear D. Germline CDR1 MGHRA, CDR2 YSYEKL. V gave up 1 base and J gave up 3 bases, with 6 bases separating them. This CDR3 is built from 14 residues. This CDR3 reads CASSQGKPNEKLFF. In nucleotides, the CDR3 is TGCGCCAGCAGCCAAGGCAAGCCTAATGAAAAACTGTTTTTT.

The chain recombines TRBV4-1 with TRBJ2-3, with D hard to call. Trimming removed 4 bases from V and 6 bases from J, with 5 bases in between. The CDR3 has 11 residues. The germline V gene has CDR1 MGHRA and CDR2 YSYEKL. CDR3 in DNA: TGCGCCAGCAGCCTGGAGGATACGCAGTATTTT. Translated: CASSLEDTQYF.

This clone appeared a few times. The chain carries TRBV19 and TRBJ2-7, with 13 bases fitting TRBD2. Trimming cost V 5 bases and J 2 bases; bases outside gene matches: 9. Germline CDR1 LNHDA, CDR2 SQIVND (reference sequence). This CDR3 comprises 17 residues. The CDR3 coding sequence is TGTGCCAGTAGTCCCCGCAGCGGACTAGCGGGGGCCTACGAGCAGTACTTC. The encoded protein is CASSPRSGLAGAYEQYF.